Given below is one T cell receptor beta chain in context. Per the authors' pipeline: The authors estimated nucleated cell counts from reference gene primer amplification. Assay used: immunoSEQ multiplex PCR; TCRdb lists only in-frame clones, some missing. For V, J and clone size, that table is used; D and trimming come from the DNA. Altogether a few hundred thousand clones are present, roughly 87% being singletons, with the ten largest covering 2% to 2.5%. This sample stems from a study of blood T cell repertoires in COVID-19. Study context: Donors in the United States, Italy and Spain gave samples during acute or convalescent COVID-19. From T cells, B-cell-depleted T cells, or PBMCs came the material, which was cDNA or gDNA.

This TCR came from a woman in her forties or fifties who had recovered from COVID-19. Sequencing was carried out using peripheral blood.

The CDR3 DNA reads TGTGCCTGGCACAGACAGGGGTTAATCGAGCAGTACTTC. Translation: CAWHRQGLIEQYF. The chain couples TRBV30 to TRBJ2-7; 8 nucleotides align to TRBD1. In germline, CDR1 is GTSNPN, CDR2 SVGIG (reference sequence). The CDR3 is 13 amino acids. With 5 bases clipped from V and 6 bases from J, the junction kept 9 bases outside the gene matches.